This entry concerns a single T cell receptor (beta chain). Its antigen is unknown. No per-base quality is available; no much larger clone lies one base away. The cohort was made up of several hundred healthy bone marrow donors. All cohort members were sampled while nominally healthy, although unrecorded immune exposures were likely present. The donor tested CMV seropositive and was one of the 289 seropositive cohort members. A peripheral blood sample was provided by each donor, and peripheral blood mononuclear cells were used for TCR beta sequencing. The Qiagen DNeasy Blood Extraction Kit was used to extract genomic DNA from the blood cell samples. The library was obtained by the immunoSEQ multiplex PCR assay. For the multiplex PCR, a mixture combining 60 forward primers for TCR Vbeta segments and 13 reverse primers for TCR Jbeta segments was used. A multiplex PCR assay on genomic DNA amplified the CDR3 region of rearranged TCR beta genes. Amplified TCR beta libraries were sequenced as 87-base-pair reads on the Illumina HiSeq System. Regarding the original processing steps: In a later analysis, approximately 74 million unique TCR beta chains were counted across the roughly 670 repertoires, and roughly 10 million of these chains were shared by at least two donors. Raw reads were error-corrected and collapsed into unique sequences by a nearest-neighbor algorithm in which closely related sequences were merged to remove PCR and sequencing errors. Alignment of CDR3 sequences to IMGT reference sequences was used to assign V, D and J gene segments. Each retained sequence needed at least a six-nucleotide match to both a V gene segment and a J gene segment. Rearrangements were classified as productive when the CDR3 lacked stop codons and remained in frame with V and J, and all other rearrangements were classified as non-productive. CDR3 was defined by IMGT convention, running from the second conserved V-encoded cysteine to the conserved J-encoded phenylalanine. The earlier analysis of some 580 of the donors excluded any sequence lacking an unambiguous match to a single V gene segment. In an earlier analysis of 500 to 750 of the donors, V segments were called functional above 56.7% productive rearrangements and were called segregating when the between-donor standard deviation exceeded 5%. A statistical classification framework was developed to diagnose cytomegalovirus status using the catalog of TCR beta chain sequences. A later analysis assigned V and J genes by comparing TCR nucleotide sequences with IMGT/GENE-DB human TR gene sequences. Using the TCRdist pipeline, a later analysis assigned CDR3 sequences along with most-parsimonious VDJ recombination scenarios. In a later analysis, every TCR beta chain was defined by the combination of its CDR3 amino acid sequence and its V-gene family, and reads without a unique V-gene family were dropped. To address suspected cross-contamination and a sequencing artifact, a later analysis removed over 500 highly shared, low-generation-probability nucleotide sequences. For each public chain, a later analysis derived a clonal expansion index from normalized ranks of inferred template counts within each repertoire. In a later analysis, generation probabilities were computed using a VDJ recombination model fitted to out-of-frame rearrangements, and the results were checked against IGoR. In a later analysis, hypergeometric tests were used to score TCR-TCR, TCR-HLA and TCR-CMV co-occurrence, with a repertoire-size bias correction applied to TCR pairs. In a later analysis, false discovery rates were estimated by permuting HLA or CMV assignments 20 times. A later analysis grouped co-occurring TCRs with DBSCAN, adding TCRdist sequence similarity when clustering within HLA-allele-positive subsets. Repertoires with fewer than 30,000 or more than 120,000 public chains were left out of co-occurrence clustering, as were five repertoires with anomalous nucleotide sharing. Not all clones reach the TCRdb copy of this immuneACCESS table, which keeps in-frame sequences only. Checked studies attribute under half of the gap to unresolved V genes and leave the rest unexplained. V, J and clone size were drawn from that table, and D and trimming were deduced from the DNA. The sample table records some 100,000 clones; over 75% of these occur just once. Roughly 1.2% of the sample lies in the top ten.

The data are from a study of cytomegalovirus exposure and HLA in healthy donors (dated by TCRdb to 2017 to 2019). For context, the study as a whole: An earlier analysis of some 600 of the donors reported 276 Gb of sequence data and about 120 million unique TCR beta sequences obtained from about 179 million T cells. Rather than drawing on any new phenotypic data, the later analysis identified candidate immune exposures from TCR beta sequences and the way those sequences occurred across donors. To decide whether each TCR beta V gene segment behaved as functional or pseudogenic, an earlier analysis of some 600 of the donors relied on high-throughput TCR beta sequencing. Class I and class II HLA loci were covered by the typing at four-digit resolution. Donor age, sex, ethnicity and CMV serostatus were collected together with the repertoire data. Because of strong linkage in the cohort, five DR-DQ haplotypes were treated as single units for association and clustering. Typing coverage varied by locus: about 620-630 donors for A, B, C, DRB1 and DQB1; approximately 520 for DQA1; over 600 for DPA1; some 470 for DPB1. Of the 398 genotyped donors, over 65% fell in the genetic ancestry cluster associated with self-reported Caucasian donors. The T cell repertoires of around 670 subjects were profiled by immunosequencing and related to cytomegalovirus serostatus. Among approximately 370 genotyped donors of the cohort, an average of approximately 240,000 unique TCR beta nucleotide sequences was sequenced per donor, of which 15% to 20% were non-productive. All discovery cohort repertoires had been generated using a single sequencing platform. A later analysis re-examined previously published TCR beta repertoires from hundreds of donors and added high-resolution HLA genotyping to investigate patterns of TCR occurrence. To predict cytomegalovirus infection status, the study brought together high-throughput TCR immunosequencing, statistical association of individual TCRs with disease status, and machine learning. Roughly 300 gigabases of sequencing data and 78 million or so unique TCR sequences were included in an early release covering 550 to 800 HLA-typed donors. Genome-wide SNP genotypes for about 55% of the roughly 670 donors were used in a later genetic analysis, which treated that subset as a discovery cohort. The aim of the study was to test whether cataloging public T cell receptors could identify signatures of past pathogen exposure. A separate validation cohort of some 130 different subjects was used in addition to the 666-subject first cohort.

From the germline V gene, CDR1 is SGHVS and CDR2 is FQNEAQ. The V end gives up 9 bases and the J end 1 base, leaving 6 bases in the junction not matched to a gene. The cysteine opens and the phenylalanine closes a CDR3 of 14 amino acids. The sequence is cut down to CDR3 DNA, 42 bases in frame from base 1. The study at large found these results: In a later analysis, around 17,000 TCR beta sequences were associated with specific HLA alleles at a false discovery rate of 0.05. Some IMGT-functional V segments, including TRBV6-2 and TRBV6-3, could not be distinguished by the 87-base-pair reads and were therefore excluded. According to a later analysis, most CMV-associated TCR beta chains appeared to be HLA-restricted, and the HLA associations seemed to be driven largely by CMV exposure. Broadly in line with IMGT annotations, most TCR beta V segments showed up in productive rearrangements about 87% or about 30% of the time in an earlier analysis of approximately 600 of the donors. In a later analysis, TCR association rates were found to vary across HLA loci, with the most associated TCRs seen for DRB1 alleles and the fewest for HLA-C alleles. Seventeen rarely observed V segments, including chromosome 9 orphons, were excluded from the earlier analysis of approximately 500 of the donors because counts were too low. In both the original and validation cohorts, the classifier was reported to diagnose cytomegalovirus status with high specificity and sensitivity. Strong co-occurrence of HLA alleles, especially DR and DQ, made assigning TCR associations to individual alleles difficult. Presence/absence analyses assumed roughly uniform sequencing depth across donors, an assumption that may not hold. The study gave a list of over 150 TCR beta chains associated with cytomegalovirus. It was suggested by the authors that the approach could potentially be generalized to other disease states and immunological phenotypes. A later genetic analysis reported fewer N-insertions in productive TCRs among donors in an Asian-associated ancestry cluster than the roughly 650-donor mean. In a later analysis, HLA-associated TCR beta chains were found to be more clonally expanded and to have lower generation probabilities than equally common non-associated chains. Only TCR beta chains were sequenced in this cohort, and the absence of alpha or paired-chain data limited detectable features. While some public TCRs were present in many individuals, most TCR sequences turned up only very rarely across donors. A further reported finding was that TCR beta sequences accurately predicted the HLA-A and HLA-B alleles for most subjects in the first cohort. A few of the identified cytomegalovirus-associated TCR beta chains were confirmed in vitro to be specific for cytomegalovirus antigens. In a later genetic analysis, a missense DCLRE1C variant was associated with V-gene and J-gene trimming of TCR beta chains, and the association was replicated in an independent cohort. A later analysis reported that several top co-occurrence clusters appeared linked to parvovirus B19, influenza, CMV and Epstein-Barr virus. The sequencing pipeline was judged likely to have produced a cluster of highly shared sequence variants as a technical artifact. Because HLA typing was missing for some donors at each locus, association tests included only the typed subset. Linkage disequilibrium might explain the correlated functional status among segregating V segments, but an unknown experimental factor could not be excluded. Immune exposure information for the cohort was limited to CMV serostatus.

The V and J segments used are TRBV7-8 and TRBJ2-3; TRBD1 matches 8 bases in the middle. This receptor was identified in a girl aged 2 to 10 in good health and CMV-seropositive. Specimen: PBMCs. The CDR3 in this case is CASRTGYGTDTQYF. The nucleotide sequence reads TGTGCCAGTCGGACAGGGTATGGCACAGATACGCAGTATTTT.